These 31 T cell receptor beta chains share one sample of origin, sequenced in a study of cytomegalovirus exposure and HLA in healthy donors. PCR involved 60 Vbeta and 13 Jbeta primers. Method: immunoSEQ multiplex PCR; TCRdb's copy keeps in-frame clones and lacks some. The table includes tens of thousands of clones, approximately 63% detected once. Sequenced input: PBMCs. The receptors here all came from a woman in her fifties or sixties in good health and CMV-seropositive.

There are a few counts of this clone. The genes are TRBV6-1 and TRBJ2-5; TRBD2 might be the D (6 bases). The CDR3 consists of 16 residues. CDR1 is MNHNS, CDR2 SASEGT, per germline. Trimming shortened V by 4 bases and J by 5 bases, and 20 bases separated the two germline ends. CDR3 amino acids: CASSATSGGGWETQYF. CDR3 nucleotides: TGTGCCAGCAGTGCAACCAGCGGTGGGGGGTGGGAGACCCAGTACTTC.

The rearrangement joins TRBV7-3 to TRBJ2-1, with unresolved D. Looked up from germline, CDR1 is SGHTA and CDR2 is FQGTGA. The CDR3 has 14 amino acids. Trimming left V 0 bases short and J 6 bases short, with 9 bases between. The CDR3 here is CASSLTERSNEQFF. CDR3 nucleotides: TGTGCCAGCAGCTTAACTGAGCGAAGCAATGAGCAGTTCTTC.

The rearrangement links TRBV4-3 to TRBJ2-7; TRBD1 agrees at 7 bases. CDR1 and CDR2 from the germline V gene are LGHNA and YSLEER. The CDR3 is 14 residues long. With V trimmed by 0 bases and J by 4 bases, 3 bases remained unmatched. The CDR3 DNA follows: TGCGCCAGCAGCCAAGAGCCAGGGGGATACGAGCAGTACTTC. Protein: CASSQEPGGYEQYF.

This chain joins TRBV27 and TRBJ2-7; D might be TRBD1 (6 bases). Trimming stripped 1 base from V and 5 bases from J, with 12 bases between. This CDR3 contains 14 residues. CDR1 is MNHEY, CDR2 SMNVEV, per germline (reference sequence). The CDR3 DNA sequence: TGTGCCAGCAGTTTATTGACCAGGGGAAACGAGCAGTACTTC. The encoded protein is CASSLLTRGNEQYF.

CDR3 in DNA: TGTGCCAGCAGTCCGAATTCGGGGGACTATGGCTACACCTTC. It specifies CASSPNSGDYGYTF. J is TRBJ1-2 and V is TRBV11-2; TRBD1 is a possible D gene (5 bases). The germline V and J ends were trimmed by 6 bases and 3 bases, with 14 bases remaining between them. CDR3 length: 14 amino acids. CDR1 is SGHAT, CDR2 FQNNGV, per germline. The complete variable domain, with remaining parts taken from reference TRBV11-2 and TRBJ1-2, reads EAGVAQSPRYKIIEKRQSVAFWCNPISGHATLYWYQQILGQGPKLLIQFQNNGVVDDSQLPKDRFSAERLKGVDSTLKIQPAKLEDSAVYLCASSPNSGDYGYTFGSGTRLTVV.

This clone was observed a single time. The rearrangement uses TRBV7-8 and TRBJ2-1, with TRBD1 matching over 7 bases. The CDR3 consists of 16 residues. Per the germline V gene, CDR1 is SGHVS and CDR2 is FQNEAQ. Trimming cost V 3 bases and J 6 bases; bases outside gene matches: 11. CDR3 sequence (DNA): TGTGCCAGCAGCTTTCCACAGGGGTCTCTGATCAATGAGCAGTTCTTC. Its translation is CASSFPQGSLINEQFF.

Here the CDR3 reads CASSLKQGGSEKLFF. As DNA, the CDR3 is TGTGCCAGCAGCCTAAAGCAAGGAGGGTCGGAAAAACTGTTTTTT. This chain links TRBV5-4 with TRBJ1-4; no clear D. V gave up 4 bases and J gave up 8 bases, with 18 bases separating them. The CDR3 has 15 residues. Per germline, CDR1 SGHNT and CDR2 YYREEE (reference sequence).

The V and J genes are TRBV9 and TRBJ2-7; 11 nucleotides align to TRBD1. The CDR3 is 14 amino acids. Germline V gives CDR1 SGDLS, CDR2 YYNGEE. With V trimmed by 4 bases and J by 5 bases, 5 bases remained unmatched. The CDR3: CASSFGQGAHEQYF. The CDR3 DNA is TGTGCCAGCAGCTTCGGACAGGGGGCCCACGAGCAGTACTTC.

V usage is TRBV5-1 and J usage is TRBJ2-1, with D maybe TRBD2 (6 bases). This CDR3 has 15 residues. V lost 5 bases, J lost 5 bases, and 17 bases lay in between. Looked up from germline, CDR1 is SGHRS and CDR2 is YFSETQ. The DNA of the CDR3 is TGCGCCAGCAGGCGGGGACTTGGGGGAAACAATGAGCAGTTCTTC. Its protein is CASRRGLGGNNEQFF.

This clone was picked up a small number of times. The J gene is TRBJ1-3, the V gene TRBV25-1, with TRBD1 as a possible D gene (6 bases). This CDR3 has 15 amino acids. V was cut by 4 bases and J by 4 bases, with 14 bases left in between. From germline, CDR1 is MGHDK and CDR2 SYGVNS. The DNA for the CDR3 is TGTGCCAGCAGTGCTTGGCAGGGGCTAGGAAACACCATATATTTT. Its protein is CASSAWQGLGNTIYF.

The chain joins TRBV7-8 to TRBJ1-2; 8 bases match TRBD1. CDR3 length equals 15 residues. Germline V lookup: CDR1 SGHVS, CDR2 FQNEAQ. Germline trimming cut 5 bases from V and 4 bases from J; bases unmatched to any gene: 9. CDR3 nucleotides: TGTGCCAGCAGCCCACCGGGACAGGACGTCTATGGCTACACCTTC. It yields the protein CASSPPGQDVYGYTF.

This chain uses TRBV7-2 with TRBJ2-7; 9 nucleotides agree with TRBD1. With V trimmed by 5 bases and J by 5 bases, 10 bases remained unmatched. The CDR3 runs 15 residues. Germline CDR1 and CDR2: SGHTA and FQGNSA. CDR3 in DNA: TGTGCCAGCAGCCCGAACCGGGACAGGGTACACGAGCAGTACTTC. Translating it yields CASSPNRDRVHEQYF.

The chain joins TRBV10-1 to TRBJ1-3; 9 nucleotides line up with TRBD1. Trimming cost V 3 bases and J 0 bases; bases outside gene matches: 3. Germline assignment: CDR1 WNHNN and CDR2 SYGVQD (reference sequence). The CDR3 loop spans 16 amino acids. For the CDR3, the DNA is TGCGCCAGCAGTGACCGGGACAGGGACTCTGGAAACACCATATATTTT. Translation: CASSDRDRDSGNTIYF.

J is TRBJ1-2 and V is TRBV18; maybe TRBD1 (5 bases). Between the trimmed V and J ends, which lost 2 bases and 4 bases, there was a span of 14 bases. Germline V gives CDR1 KGHSH, CDR2 LQKENI. The CDR3 length is 15 residues. The CDR3 region has the DNA TGTGCCAGCTCACCAGGTATTACAGGTTTCTATGGCTACACCTTC. It translates to CASSPGITGFYGYTF.

The chain carries TRBV19 and TRBJ2-7; 9 bases agree with TRBD1. In germline, CDR1 is LNHDA, CDR2 SQIVND (reference sequence). The CDR3 loop spans 13 amino acids. The junction had 5 bases not matched to a gene; V was cut back by 6 bases and J by 5 bases. CDR3 sequence reads: CASRGTGINEQYF. The CDR3, as DNA: TGTGCCAGTAGAGGGACAGGGATCAACGAGCAGTACTTC.

This clone has only a few counts. This rearrangement joins TRBV6-5 to TRBJ1-1; 10 bases fit TRBD1. Losses at the gene ends were 8 bases for V and 7 bases for J; bases not matched to a gene: 13. CDR1 is MNHEY, CDR2 SVGAGI, per germline. This CDR3 is built from 15 residues. The CDR3 coding sequence is TGTGCCAGCCTTCCCCCGGGACAGGGGACCCGTGAAGCTTTCTTT. Its translation: CASLPPGQGTREAFF.

The count of this clone is one. The chain carries TRBV2 and TRBJ2-5; 7 nucleotides line up with TRBD2. Germline-derived CDR1 and CDR2 are SNHLY and FYNNEI. This CDR3 has 12 residues. With V trimmed by 8 bases and J by 5 bases, 5 bases remained unmatched. The CDR3 DNA sequence: TGTGCCAGCTCAACTAGCGTGGAGACCCAGTACTTC. Encoded protein: CASSTSVETQYF.

The V call is TRBV29-1, the J call TRBJ1-1, with 7 bases matching TRBD1. Germline CDR1 reads SQVTM; CDR2 reads ANQGSEA. The CDR3 has 12 amino acids. V lost 7 bases to trimming and J lost 1 base; unmatched junction nucleotides: 3. CDR3: CSAWTGNTEAFF. The CDR3 DNA reads TGCAGCGCCTGGACAGGGAACACTGAAGCTTTCTTT.

In its sample, this clone was seen a few times. The V gene is TRBV6-5, the J gene TRBJ1-5; D unresolved. The CDR3 contains 14 residues. V was trimmed by 4 bases and J by 2 bases, leaving 9 bases between them. Germline-derived CDR1 and CDR2 are MNHEY and SVGAGI. CDR3 sequence: CASSFDKRNQPQHF. The DNA of the CDR3 is TGTGCCAGCAGTTTCGACAAACGCAATCAGCCCCAGCATTTT.

V gene TRBV5-1 combines with J gene TRBJ2-3; 9 bases fit TRBD2. J gave up 3 bases and V 0 bases, and 5 bases lay outside the gene matches. Germline CDR1 is SGHRS and CDR2 is YFSETQ. CDR3 length: 16 amino acids. CDR3 sequence: CASSLALAGETDTQYF. The CDR3 region has the DNA TGCGCCAGCAGCTTGGCTTTAGCGGGAGAAACAGATACGCAGTATTTT. Full variable domain (remainder filled in from reference TRBV5-1 and TRBJ2-3): KAGVTQTPRYLIKTRGQQVTLSCSPISGHRSVSWYQQTPGQGLQFLFEYFSETQRNKGNFPGRFSGRQFSNSRSEMNVSTLELGDSALYLCASSLALAGETDTQYFGPGTRLTVL.

This clone occurred once. The chain recombines TRBV7-8 with TRBJ2-7; 8 bases agree with TRBD1. V shed 4 bases, J shed 2 bases, and the junction held 4 bases outside the gene matches. In germline, CDR1 is SGHVS, CDR2 FQNEAQ. The CDR3 runs to 14 residues. CDR3 nucleotide sequence: TGTGCCAGCAGCTCGACAGGGGCGGCCTACGAGCAGTACTTC. Amino acid sequence: CASSSTGAAYEQYF.

This clone was observed once. The V gene is TRBV29-1, the J gene TRBJ2-7; the match to TRBD2 covers 8 bases. There are 14 residues in the CDR3. CDR1 and CDR2 (germline): SQVTM, ANQGSEA. Trimming at V came to 3 bases and at J to 0 bases, leaving 4 bases not matched to a gene. CDR3 sequence: CSVDGTSGSYEQYF. CDR3 coding DNA: TGCAGCGTTGATGGTACTAGCGGCTCCTACGAGCAGTACTTC.

The V gene is TRBV28, the J gene TRBJ1-5; D gene unclear. CDR1 and CDR2 from the germline V gene are MDHEN and SYDVKM. The CDR3 runs to 14 residues. V was cut by 7 bases and J by 2 bases, with 12 bases left in between. CDR3 sequence (DNA): TGTGCCAGCACCCCGGATGCGGGCAATCAGCCCCAGCATTTT. Translated, it gives CASTPDAGNQPQHF.

The chain joins TRBV19 to TRBJ2-3; D possibly corresponds to TRBD2 (5 bases). CDR1 and CDR2 (germline): LNHDA, SQIVND (reference sequence). The CDR3 extends over 15 amino acids. The germline V and J ends were trimmed by 4 bases and 1 base, with 12 bases remaining between them. CDR3 loop: CASSTGMRGTDTQYF. Here the CDR3 DNA reads TGTGCCAGTAGTACTGGCATGCGGGGCACAGATACGCAGTATTTT.

About this clone: Other DNA sequences in the sample encode the same CDR3. V is TRBV6-5 and J is TRBJ1-3; the D gene is possibly TRBD1 (5 bases). CDR1 and CDR2 (germline): MNHEY, SVGAGI. The CDR3 length is 15 residues. V lost 2 bases and J lost 0, with 8 bases in between. CDR3 bases: TGTGCCAGCAGTTACGATACAGGCTCTGGAAACACCATATATTTT. It yields the protein CASSYDTGSGNTIYF.

The V and J genes are TRBV5-1 and TRBJ1-6; D might be TRBD1 (5 bases). There are 12 residues in the CDR3. Germline CDR1 reads SGHRS; CDR2 reads YFSETQ. The germline V and J ends were trimmed by 4 bases and 7 bases, with 6 bases remaining between them. The CDR3 bases are TGCGCCAGCAGCCCAGGGAATTCACCCCTCCACTTT. This encodes CASSPGNSPLHF.

The chain couples TRBV9 to TRBJ2-5; 7 bases align to TRBD2. From germline, CDR1 is SGDLS and CDR2 YYNGEE. Trimming at V came to 3 bases and at J to 5 bases, leaving 7 bases not matched to a gene. This CDR3 is 14 amino acids long. As DNA, the CDR3 is TGTGCCAGCAGCGCGCATTGGGGGGGTGAGACCCAGTACTTC. Translation: CASSAHWGGETQYF.

The J gene is TRBJ2-3, the V gene TRBV5-4; D ambiguous. The CDR3 contains 16 residues. V lost 4 bases to trimming and J lost 0 bases, with 15 bases between them. Germline V gene data show CDR1 as SGHNT and CDR2 as YYREEE (reference sequence). CDR3 coding DNA: TGTGCCAGCAGCACAAAACGACAATCTAGCACAGATACGCAGTATTTT. It is translated as CASSTKRQSSTDTQYF.

The chain uses TRBV30 and TRBJ2-5; D is perhaps TRBD1 (6 bases). Trimming took off 4 bases at V and 2 bases at J, with 17 bases between the two ends. The CDR3 extends over 15 amino acids. Germline V gene sequence: CDR1 GTSNPN, CDR2 SVGIG (reference sequence). CDR3 bases: TGTGCCTGGACCTTACAGGGCGCGCATCAAGAGACCCAGTACTTC. It encodes CAWTLQGAHQETQYF.

CDR3 bases: TGTGCCAGCAGCGTACATGCGACTAGCGGGCGCAAAGAAGAGACCCAGTACTTC. It yields the protein CASSVHATSGRKEETQYF. This chain connects TRBV14 to TRBJ2-5; 10 nucleotides align to TRBD2. V shed 5 bases, J shed 3 bases, and the junction held 15 bases outside the gene matches. Germline CDR1 and CDR2: SGHDN and FVKESK. There are 18 residues in the CDR3.

The V call is TRBV27, the J call TRBJ2-7; no definite D call. V lost 3 bases to trimming and J lost 6 bases, with 15 bases between them. There are 14 residues in the CDR3. Germline lookup yields CDR1 MNHEY and CDR2 SMNVEV (reference sequence). CDR3 bases: TGTGCCAGCAGTTTGGGCACGCACTCCGCCGAGCAGTACTTC. Its translation is CASSLGTHSAEQYF.